The following is a TCR beta chain sequence with its context. This clonotype has more than one count but fewer than ten. Its antigen remains undetermined. Per-base qualities were not stored, and no clone one base away is much larger. This specimen comes from a study of early T cells in non-severe SARS-CoV-2 infection (dated by TCRdb to the early 2020s). With regard to the full study: TCR sequencing used bulk RNA from unsorted whole blood, so alpha and beta chains could not be paired. General study outcomes and caveats: VDJdb matching was skewed toward anti-spike CD8 responses and likely underestimated virus-specific expansions, missing private and CD4 specificities.

The study was a case-control design nested within a healthcare worker cohort in London, UK, with weekly nasopharyngeal swab PCR tests and blood sampling. Between 23 and 31 March 2020, the week of the UK lockdown, healthcare workers were enrolled and then followed up weekly for as long as 16 weeks. The library was prepared using 5' RACE. The listed sequencing device is NextSeq 500. Unique molecular identifiers were attached to individual cDNA molecules in the TCR library protocol so that sequencing error and PCR bias could be corrected. Both TCR alpha and beta chains were sequenced, and tight co-correlation was observed between alpha and beta sequence abundances in each sample. Per the original workflow: Decombinator V4 was used to annotate the V gene, J gene and CDR3 of the TCR sequences. TCRs were defined as expanded if a significant change between any two time points was detected under a Poisson model with p below 0.0001. TCR abundances were normalised to the total number of TCRs sequenced per sample and expressed as counts per million. TRAV1-2 paired with TRAJ12, TRAJ20 or TRAJ33 defined MAIT TCRs, while TRAV10 paired with TRAJ18 defined iNKT TCRs. VDJdb, accessed 1 November 2021, was searched for CMV, EBV and SARS-CoV-2 annotated TCRs, excluding TCRs annotated for multiple antigens. TCRdb reprocessing: public reads trimmed at Q25 with fastp, clones called with MiXCR, in-frame beta chains kept. Every entry covers one CDR3 protein and lists the most common genes and DNA from its rows. TCRdb's processing, not the authors', yielded these V and J calls. In this sample the table shows 30,000 to 40,000 distinct CDR3 sequences, under 7% of which occur a single time. 24% of the sample is taken by the ten largest.

The CDR3 starts with the cysteine, ends with the phenylalanine, and has 14 residues. Here the CDR3 DNA is all that survives: 42 bases in frame from base 1. The germline V and J ends show losses of 8 bases and 2 bases respectively, and no gene match explains 7 bases of the junction. CDR1 and CDR2 (MNHNS, SASEGT) derive from the germline V gene. The chain is assembled from TRBV6-1 and TRBJ2-7; 9 nucleotides in the junction match TRBD2. This sequence was found in an adult who was a healthcare worker with PCR-confirmed SARS-CoV-2 infection or an uninfected control (not recorded which). The input for sequencing was whole blood, taken at baseline. The CDR3 sequence is CASGPSGTPYEQYF. The DNA is as follows: TGTGCCAGCGGCCCTAGCGGGACCCCCTACGAGCAGTACTTC.